The source of this T cell receptor beta chain is a study of identical twins. Notes on the study in general: Out-of-frame alpha sequences shared by twins were enriched for low generation probability.

The table lists this clonotype with a few counts. Its cognate antigen is unknown. Germline CDR1 reads LGHDT; CDR2 reads YNNKEL (reference sequence). CDR3 length: 12 residues. V was clipped by 3 bases and J by 4 bases, with 7 bases between them. All donors were healthy Caucasians. In TCRdb, the 5' RACE reads were re-called with MiXCR into one record per CDR3 protein. The repertoire includes approximately 890,000 distinct CDR3 sequences, about 12% of them detected once, and 1.5% to 2% sits in the top ten. The same data also went into a second study, on yellow fever vaccine responses in identical twins.

The sequence derives from a young woman in good health. The sequencing sample was made of PBMCs. This chain joins TRBV3-1 and TRBJ2-7; maybe TRBD2 (6 bases). The CDR3 region is CASSHSGYEQYF. CDR3 DNA sequence: TGTGCCAGCAGCCATAGCGGTTACGAGCAGTACTTC.